Below, 24 T cell receptor beta chains from the same sample are listed, as sequenced in a study of T-cell reconstitution after alpha-beta-depleted transplantation in children. The authors prepared the TCRbeta library with unique molecular identifiers. TCRdb itself ran the PCR reads through MiXCR, one entry per CDR3 protein. The sample includes almost 250,000 distinct CDR3 sequences, about 25% of them seen just once. This sample comprised PBMCs, obtained before TCRalphabeta/CD19-depleted stem cell transplant. The receptors were sampled from a girl aged 2 to 10 with Fanconi anemia, due to receive a stem cell transplant.

This clonotype was detected a few times. V usage is TRBV27 and J usage is TRBJ2-1; TRBD2 matches 14 bases. The V gene end was trimmed by 3 bases and the J gene end by 10 bases; junction bases not matched to a gene: 5. The CDR3 contains 15 residues. The germline V gene has CDR1 MNHEY and CDR2 SMNVEV (reference sequence). CDR3 DNA sequence: TGTGCCAGCAGTTTTGGACTAGCGGGAGGTTTCGAGCAGTTCTTC. Translated: CASSFGLAGGFEQFF.

This clonotype was observed many times. Germline and junction disagree at one end, which may indicate a read error. The CDR3 here is CASSVTQTDTQYF. For the CDR3, the DNA is TGTGCCAGCAGCGTAACTCAAACAGATACGCAGTATTTT. The chain couples TRBV7-3 to TRBJ2-3; no clear D gene. The CDR3 is 13 residues long. Germline-derived CDR1 and CDR2 are SGHTA and FQGTGA.

This clonotype was seen only a few times. The chain combines TRBV14 with TRBJ2-1, with a possible D match to TRBD1 (5 bases). In germline, CDR1 is SGHDN, CDR2 FVKESK. The germline V and J ends were trimmed by 5 bases and 5 bases, with 10 bases remaining between them. The length of the CDR3 is 13 residues. CDR3 coding DNA: TGTGCCAGCAGCGAAGGGGTACACAATGAGCAGTTCTTC. It encodes CASSEGVHNEQFF.

The chain employs TRBV4-2 and TRBJ1-2; perhaps TRBD1 as D (6 bases). Germline CDR1 LGHNA, CDR2 YNFKEQ. V lost 3 bases and J 4 bases, leaving 18 bases between the germline ends. CDR3 length: 16 amino acids. The CDR3 nucleotides read TGTGCCAGCAGCCATTTGGGAGACAGGAGGGGCTATGGCTACACCTTC. Translating it yields CASSHLGDRRGYGYTF.

This clonotype was observed many times. The chain uses TRBV29-1 and TRBJ2-5; 10 nucleotides match TRBD2. Germline CDR1 SQVTM, CDR2 ANQGSEA. The CDR3 runs 14 residues. V lost 8 bases and J lost 3; bases outside the gene matches: 9. The CDR3: CSSWTSGRKETQYF. The CDR3 nucleotides read TGCAGCTCCTGGACTAGCGGAAGAAAAGAGACCCAGTACTTC.

The CDR3, as DNA: TGCAGCGTTTACGGGACACCCGATTATGGCTACACCTTC. Protein product: CSVYGTPDYGYTF. The V call is TRBV29-1, the J call TRBJ1-2; perhaps TRBD1 as D (6 bases). The V end was cut by 5 bases, the J end by 5 bases, with 15 bases between. The germline V gene has CDR1 SQVTM and CDR2 ANQGSEA. The CDR3 is made up of 13 amino acids.

The chain carries TRBV29-1 and TRBJ2-2; TRBD1 is a possible D gene (5 bases). Germline lookup yields CDR1 SQVTM and CDR2 ANQGSEA. The CDR3 is 13 amino acids. Trimming cost V 5 bases and J 1 base, with 8 bases left between them. The DNA of the CDR3 is TGCAGCGTTAAACAGGTGAACACCGGGGAGCTGTTTTTT. Translating it yields CSVKQVNTGELFF.

This rearrangement joins TRBV7-3 to TRBJ2-3; TRBD2 is a possible D gene (6 bases). The CDR3 has 14 amino acids. CDR1 and CDR2 from the germline V gene are SGHTA and FQGTGA. Between the trimmed V and J ends, which lost 6 bases and 5 bases, there was a span of 15 bases. CDR3 coding DNA: TGTGCCAGCAGTCCCGGGGGTTTTAAAGATACGCAGTATTTT. It codes for CASSPGGFKDTQYF.

This clonotype was picked up a small number of times. V gene TRBV20-1 combines with J gene TRBJ2-7; D unclear. CDR1 is DFQATT, CDR2 SNEGSKA, per germline (reference sequence). The ends were cut back, 4 bases at V and 4 bases at J, with 11 bases in the middle. CDR3 length equals 12 residues. The CDR3 loop reads CSATSSRYEQYF. The CDR3 nucleotides are TGCAGTGCTACCTCATCTCGATACGAGCAGTACTTC.

This clonotype was seen a few times. The V gene is TRBV29-1, the J gene TRBJ2-7; 7 nucleotides agree with TRBD1. CDR1 and CDR2 (germline): SQVTM, ANQGSEA. The junction had 11 bases not matched to a gene; V was cut back by 6 bases and J by 3 bases. There are 14 residues in the CDR3. This CDR3 is CSVDDRERGYEQYF. In DNA, the CDR3 is TGCAGCGTGGATGACAGGGAAAGGGGCTACGAGCAGTACTTC.

This clonotype occurred many times. The V gene is TRBV18, the J gene TRBJ2-1, with D possibly being TRBD1 (6 bases). V was pared by 4 bases and J by 5 bases, with 15 bases between. This CDR3 is built from 15 residues. CDR1 KGHSH and CDR2 LQKENI come from the germline V gene. CDR3: CASSLRDNGNNEQFF. CDR3 coding DNA: TGTGCCAGCTCACTCCGGGACAACGGGAACAATGAGCAGTTCTTC. The entire variable domain, with the rest obtained from reference TRBV18 and TRBJ2-1, is as follows: NAGVMQNPRHLVRRRGQEARLRCSPMKGHSHVYWYRQLPEEGLKFMVYLQKENIIDESGMPKERFSAEFPKEGPSILRIQQVVRGDSAAYFCASSLRDNGNNEQFFGPGTRLTVL.

This clonotype has just a few counts. V is TRBV12-3 or TRBV12-4 and J is TRBJ1-1; a possible D gene is TRBD1 (5 bases). V lost 8 bases, J lost 0 bases, and 19 bases lay in between. The CDR3 has 16 residues. In nucleotides, the CDR3 is TGTGCCAGCGAACCGCCTCGGGACCCAATGAACACTGAAGCTTTCTTT. Protein product: CASEPPRDPMNTEAFF.

The DNA for the CDR3 is TGTGCCAGCACCCTAGGGACTATCGGTGAAAAACTGTTTTTT. It codes for CASTLGTIGEKLFF. The chain is built from TRBV6-1 and TRBJ1-4; D perhaps matches TRBD1 (5 bases). Germline-derived CDR1 and CDR2 are MNHNS and SASEGT. The CDR3 has 14 amino acids. Deletions cut 7 bases from V and 7 bases from J, with 16 bases between.

The V call is TRBV10-2, the J call TRBJ2-5; unclear D gene. V was clipped by 3 bases and J by 5 bases, with 13 bases between them. CDR1 is WSHSY, CDR2 SAAADI, per germline. This CDR3 contains 14 residues. This CDR3 reads CASSESSSSETQYF. The CDR3 DNA reads as TGCGCCAGCAGTGAATCCAGCTCAAGTGAGACCCAGTACTTC.

The chain couples TRBV5-1 to TRBJ2-7, with TRBD2 identical over 12 bases. In germline, CDR1 is SGHRS, CDR2 YFSETQ. V lost 3 bases and J lost 7; bases outside the gene matches: 8. The CDR3 extends over 15 amino acids. CDR3 sequence (DNA): TGCGCCAGCAGCTGGACTAGCGGGGACCCTTTGGAGCAGTACTTC. Translation gives CASSWTSGDPLEQYF.

This chain links TRBV20-1 with TRBJ2-7; weak D call: TRBD1 (6 bases). The length of the CDR3 is 13 residues. With 3 bases removed from V and 3 bases from J, the gap between germline ends came to 12 bases. Germline V CDR1 and CDR2: DFQATT, SNEGSKA (reference sequence). CDR3 coding DNA: TGCAGTGCTAGGCAGGACAGTGACTACGAGCAGTACTTC. Protein product: CSARQDSDYEQYF.

At least ten counts were recorded for this clonotype. This chain uses TRBV20-1 with TRBJ2-5, with 7 bases that match TRBD2. Germline-derived CDR1 and CDR2 are DFQATT and SNEGSKA (reference sequence). V shed 2 bases, J shed 5 bases, and the junction held 8 bases outside the gene matches. CDR3 size: 14 residues. The CDR3 bases are TGCAGTGCTAGATATGGCGGGAGTGATGAGACCCAGTACTTC. This gives the protein CSARYGGSDETQYF.

This clonotype was seen a few times. This chain joins TRBV5-1 and TRBJ2-7, with D perhaps matching TRBD2 (7 bases). The CDR3 runs to 15 residues. Trimming cost V 0 bases and J 5 bases, with 15 bases left between them. The germline V gene has CDR1 SGHRS and CDR2 YFSETQ. The CDR3 loop is CASSLAEGGKDEQYF. For the CDR3, the DNA is TGCGCCAGCAGCTTGGCTGAGGGGGGGAAGGACGAGCAGTACTTC.

The chain combines TRBV29-1 with TRBJ2-7; a possible D gene is TRBD2 (6 bases). Germline V gene data show CDR1 as SQVTM and CDR2 as ANQGSEA. There are 12 residues in the CDR3. The V and J ends lost 6 bases and 3 bases respectively, with 12 bases between them. DNA for the CDR3: TGCAGCGTCAATAGCGGAGACTACGAGCAGTACTTC. The encoded protein is CSVNSGDYEQYF.

V gene TRBV6-1 combines with J gene TRBJ2-3; 9 bases agree with TRBD2. The germline V gene encodes CDR1 MNHNS and CDR2 SASEGT. The CDR3 spans 16 residues. The ends lost 6 bases at V and 2 bases at J; junction bases unmatched: 9. The CDR3 DNA reads as TGTGCCAGCAGGGATCCAGCGGGAGGTCTCACAGATACGCAGTATTTT. Protein sequence: CASRDPAGGLTDTQYF.

The sample holds many counts of this clonotype. The rearrangement joins TRBV5-1 to TRBJ1-3; unclear D gene. The CDR3 length is 16 residues. Trimming took 1 base from V and 0 from J, leaving 11 bases between them. CDR1 is SGHRS, CDR2 YFSETQ, per germline. CDR3 amino acids: CASSLQPQSSGNTIYF. The CDR3 DNA is TGCGCCAGCAGCTTGCAACCGCAGAGCTCTGGAAACACCATATATTTT.

The table lists this clonotype with many counts. V gene TRBV7-2 combines with J gene TRBJ2-3, with 7 bases aligning to TRBD2. The CDR3 spans 13 residues. V trimming: 5 bases; J trimming: 3 bases; junction bases outside the gene matches: 2. Germline V gives CDR1 SGHTA, CDR2 FQGNSA. Here the CDR3 reads CASSGRETDTQYF. CDR3 nucleotides: TGTGCCAGCAGCGGGAGGGAAACAGATACGCAGTATTTT.

J is TRBJ1-2 and V is TRBV29-1; 12 bases agree with TRBD1. J lost 4 bases, V lost 6 bases, and 3 bases had no gene match. The CDR3 is 13 residues long. Germline-derived CDR1 and CDR2 are SQVTM and ANQGSEA. CDR3 amino acids: CSVGQGASYGYTF. Written as DNA, the CDR3 is TGCAGCGTGGGACAGGGGGCTTCCTATGGCTACACCTTC.

The CDR3 is CSGGTAGNTIYF. Written as DNA, the CDR3 is TGCAGCGGCGGGACGGCTGGAAACACCATATATTTT. This sequence joins TRBV29-1 and TRBJ1-3, with TRBD1 as a possible D gene (5 bases). This CDR3 spans 12 amino acids. The V end lost 7 bases, the J end lost 2 bases, and 9 bases lay between the germline ends. Germline V lookup: CDR1 SQVTM, CDR2 ANQGSEA.